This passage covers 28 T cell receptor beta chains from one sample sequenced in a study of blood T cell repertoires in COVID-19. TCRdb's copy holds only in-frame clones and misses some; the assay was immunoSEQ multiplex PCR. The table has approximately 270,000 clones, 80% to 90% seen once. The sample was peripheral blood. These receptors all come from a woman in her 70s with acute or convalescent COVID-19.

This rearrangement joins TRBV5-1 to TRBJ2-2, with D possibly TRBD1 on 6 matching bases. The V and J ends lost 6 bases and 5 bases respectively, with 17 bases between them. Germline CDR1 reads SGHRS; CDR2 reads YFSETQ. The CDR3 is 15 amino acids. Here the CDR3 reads CASNPTGLGTGELFF. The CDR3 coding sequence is TGCGCCAGCAACCCTACAGGGCTAGGGACCGGGGAGCTGTTTTTT.

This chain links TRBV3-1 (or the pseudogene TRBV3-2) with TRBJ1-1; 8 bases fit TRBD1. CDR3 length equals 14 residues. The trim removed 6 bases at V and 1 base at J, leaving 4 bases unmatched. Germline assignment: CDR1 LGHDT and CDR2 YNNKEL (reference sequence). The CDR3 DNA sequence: TGTGCCAGCAGTCTTGGACAGGGGAACACTGAAGCTTTCTTT. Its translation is CASSLGQGNTEAFF.

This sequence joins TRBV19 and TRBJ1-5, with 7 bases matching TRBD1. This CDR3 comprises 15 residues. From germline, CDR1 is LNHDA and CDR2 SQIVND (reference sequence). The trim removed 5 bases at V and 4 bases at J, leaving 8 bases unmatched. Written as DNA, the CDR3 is TGTGCCAGTAGTTTCCCCAGGGGGACGAATCAGCCCCAGCATTTT. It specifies CASSFPRGTNQPQHF.

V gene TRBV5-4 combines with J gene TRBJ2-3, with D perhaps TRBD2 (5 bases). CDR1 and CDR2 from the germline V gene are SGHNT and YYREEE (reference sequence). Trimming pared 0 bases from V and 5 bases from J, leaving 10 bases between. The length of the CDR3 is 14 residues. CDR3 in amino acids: CASSLAGIRDTQYF. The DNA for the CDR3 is TGTGCCAGCAGCTTGGCGGGGATCCGAGATACGCAGTATTTT.

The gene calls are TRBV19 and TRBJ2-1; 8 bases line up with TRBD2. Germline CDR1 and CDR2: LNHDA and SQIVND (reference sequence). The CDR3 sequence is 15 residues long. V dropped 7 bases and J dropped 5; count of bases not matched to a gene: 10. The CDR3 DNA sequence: TGTGCCAGTACCCAAGGTTCCGGGGGGGACAATGAGCAGTTCTTC. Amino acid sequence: CASTQGSGGDNEQFF.

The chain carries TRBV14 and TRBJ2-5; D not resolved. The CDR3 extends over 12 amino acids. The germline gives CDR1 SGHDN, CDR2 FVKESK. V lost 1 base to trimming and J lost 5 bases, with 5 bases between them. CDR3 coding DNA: TGTGCCAGCAGCCAAGTTATGGAGACCCAGTACTTC. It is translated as CASSQVMETQYF.

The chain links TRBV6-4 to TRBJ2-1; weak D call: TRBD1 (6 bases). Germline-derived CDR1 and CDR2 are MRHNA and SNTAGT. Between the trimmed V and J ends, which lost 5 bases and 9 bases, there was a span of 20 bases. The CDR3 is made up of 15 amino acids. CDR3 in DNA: TGTGCCAGCAGTCCCGAGGGGGACATCAGGGGTGAGCAGTTCTTC. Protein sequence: CASSPEGDIRGEQFF.

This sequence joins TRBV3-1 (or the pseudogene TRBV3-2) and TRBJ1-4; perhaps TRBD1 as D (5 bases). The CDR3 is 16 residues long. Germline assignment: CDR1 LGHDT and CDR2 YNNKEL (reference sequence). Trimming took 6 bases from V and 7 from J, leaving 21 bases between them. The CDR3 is CASRRTSAGGGEKLFF. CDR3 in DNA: TGTGCCAGCAGAAGAACCTCCGCCGGGGGGGGTGAAAAACTGTTTTTT.

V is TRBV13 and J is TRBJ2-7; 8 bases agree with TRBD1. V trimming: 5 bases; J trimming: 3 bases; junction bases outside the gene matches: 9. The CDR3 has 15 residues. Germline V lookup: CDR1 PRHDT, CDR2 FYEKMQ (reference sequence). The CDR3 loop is CASSTWTGNIYEQYF. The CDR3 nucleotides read TGTGCCAGCAGCACCTGGACAGGGAACATCTACGAGCAGTACTTC.

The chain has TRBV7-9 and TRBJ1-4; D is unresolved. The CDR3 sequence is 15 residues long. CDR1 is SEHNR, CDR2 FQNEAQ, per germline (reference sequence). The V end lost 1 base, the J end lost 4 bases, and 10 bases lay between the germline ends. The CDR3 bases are TGTGCCAGCAGCTTAGTACTACCGAGTAATGAAAAACTGTTTTTT. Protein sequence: CASSLVLPSNEKLFF.

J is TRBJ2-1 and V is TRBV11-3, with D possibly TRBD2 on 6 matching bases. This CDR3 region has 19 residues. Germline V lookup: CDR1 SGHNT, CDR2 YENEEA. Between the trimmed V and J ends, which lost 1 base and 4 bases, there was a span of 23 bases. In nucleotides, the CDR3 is TGTGCCAGCAGCTTAGGGGGGGACCTACAGTGGGGTCGGTACAATGAGCAGTTCTTC. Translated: CASSLGGDLQWGRYNEQFF.

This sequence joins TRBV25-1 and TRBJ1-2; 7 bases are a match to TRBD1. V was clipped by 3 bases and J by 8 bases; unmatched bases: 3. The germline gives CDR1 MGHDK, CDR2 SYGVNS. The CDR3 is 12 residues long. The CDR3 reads CASSDPGGGYTF. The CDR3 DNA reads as TGTGCCAGCAGTGATCCAGGGGGGGGCTACACCTTC.

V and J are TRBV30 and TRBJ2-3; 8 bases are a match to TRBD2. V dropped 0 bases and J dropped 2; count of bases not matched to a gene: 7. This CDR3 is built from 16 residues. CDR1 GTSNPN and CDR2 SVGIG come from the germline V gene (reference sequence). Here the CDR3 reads CAWSVGAGGHTDTQYF. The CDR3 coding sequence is TGTGCCTGGAGTGTAGGTGCGGGGGGCCACACAGATACGCAGTATTTT.

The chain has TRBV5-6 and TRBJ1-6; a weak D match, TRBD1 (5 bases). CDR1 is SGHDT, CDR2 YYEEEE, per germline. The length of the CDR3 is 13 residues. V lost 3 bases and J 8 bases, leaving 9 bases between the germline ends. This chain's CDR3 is CASSWGRDSPLHF. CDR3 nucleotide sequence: TGTGCCAGCAGCTGGGGCAGGGATTCACCCCTCCACTTT.

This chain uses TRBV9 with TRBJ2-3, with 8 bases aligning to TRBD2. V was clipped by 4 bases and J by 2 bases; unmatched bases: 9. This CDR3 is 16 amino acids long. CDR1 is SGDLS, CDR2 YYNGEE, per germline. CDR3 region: CASSTYSGGFTDTQYF. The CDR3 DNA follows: TGTGCCAGCAGCACCTACAGCGGGGGCTTCACAGATACGCAGTATTTT.

The CDR3 DNA reads TGTGCCAGCAGCTTTCTGGGGGCGGCCTCTGAAGCTTTCTTT. Protein sequence: CASSFLGAASEAFF. The chain employs TRBV5-4 and TRBJ1-1; maybe TRBD1 (6 bases). The length of the CDR3 is 14 residues. Trimming removed 2 bases at V and 6 bases at J, with 14 bases between. The V gene's germline CDR1 is SGHNT and CDR2 YYREEE (reference sequence).

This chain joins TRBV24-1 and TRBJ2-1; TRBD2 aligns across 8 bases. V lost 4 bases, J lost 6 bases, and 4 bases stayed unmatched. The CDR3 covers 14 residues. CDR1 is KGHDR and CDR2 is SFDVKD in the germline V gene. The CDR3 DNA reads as TGTGCCACCAGTGACCCCGGGACTAGCAATGAGCAGTTCTTC. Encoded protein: CATSDPGTSNEQFF.

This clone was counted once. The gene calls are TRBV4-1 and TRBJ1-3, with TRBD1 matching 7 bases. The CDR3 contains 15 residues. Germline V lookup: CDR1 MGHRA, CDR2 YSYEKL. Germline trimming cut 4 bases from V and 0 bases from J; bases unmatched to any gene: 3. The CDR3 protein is CASSPQGSSGNTIYF. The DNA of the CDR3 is TGCGCCAGCAGCCCACAGGGGAGCTCTGGAAACACCATATATTTT.

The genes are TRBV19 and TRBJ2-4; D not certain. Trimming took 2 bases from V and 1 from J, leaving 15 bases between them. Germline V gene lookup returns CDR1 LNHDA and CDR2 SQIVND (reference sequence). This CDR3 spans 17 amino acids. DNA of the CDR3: TGTGCCAGTAGTATAATCGGTCAGGTTGGTGCCAAAAACATTCAGTACTTC. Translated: CASSIIGQVGAKNIQYF. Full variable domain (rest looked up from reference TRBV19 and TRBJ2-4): DGGITQSPKYLFRKEGQNVTLSCEQNLNHDAMYWYRQDPGQGLRLIYYSQIVNDFQKGDIAEGYSVSREKKESFPLTVTSAQKNPTAFYLCASSIIGQVGAKNIQYFGAGTRLSVL.

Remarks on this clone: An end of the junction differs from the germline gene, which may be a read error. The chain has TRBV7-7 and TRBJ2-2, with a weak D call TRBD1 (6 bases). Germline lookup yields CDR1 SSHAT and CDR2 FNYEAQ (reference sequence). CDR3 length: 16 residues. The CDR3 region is CASSLGGPGVPGELFF. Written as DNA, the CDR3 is TGTGCTAGCAGCTTAGGAGGTCCAGGGGTCCCCGGGGAGCTGTTTTTT.

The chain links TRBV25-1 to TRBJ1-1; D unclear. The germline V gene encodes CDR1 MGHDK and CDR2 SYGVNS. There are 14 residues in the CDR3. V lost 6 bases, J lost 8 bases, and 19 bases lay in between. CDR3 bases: TGTGCCAGCAGCCAGGTGGGAGAGGTCCGCGAAGCTTTCTTT. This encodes CASSQVGEVREAFF.

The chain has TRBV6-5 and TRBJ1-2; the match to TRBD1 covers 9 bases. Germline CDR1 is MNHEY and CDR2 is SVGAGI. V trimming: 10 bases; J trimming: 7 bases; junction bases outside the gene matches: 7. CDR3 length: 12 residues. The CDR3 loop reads CATLDRGFGYTF. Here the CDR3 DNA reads TGTGCCACCCTGGACAGGGGATTTGGCTACACCTTC.

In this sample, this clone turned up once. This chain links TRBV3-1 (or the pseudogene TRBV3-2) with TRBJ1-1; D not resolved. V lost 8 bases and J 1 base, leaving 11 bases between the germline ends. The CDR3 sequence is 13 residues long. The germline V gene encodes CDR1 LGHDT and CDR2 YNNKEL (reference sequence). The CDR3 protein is CASARIGNTEAFF. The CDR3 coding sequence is TGTGCCAGCGCGCGGATCGGGAACACTGAAGCTTTCTTT.

The CDR3 DNA sequence: TGTGCCAGCAGGTCCCGGGACAGGGAAGAGACCCAGTACTTC. Translating it yields CASRSRDREETQYF. The genes are TRBV6-5 and TRBJ2-5; 9 bases line up with TRBD1. J lost 3 bases, V lost 6 bases, and 5 bases had no gene match. CDR1 is MNHEY, CDR2 SVGAGI, per germline. This CDR3 has 14 residues.

CDR3 nucleotide sequence: TGCGCCAGCAGCTGGGGCGGGGGAAGCACAGATACGCAGTATTTT. Protein sequence: CASSWGGGSTDTQYF. The rearrangement uses TRBV5-1 and TRBJ2-3; TRBD2 matches 7 bases. The J segment lost 0 bases and the V segment lost 3 bases, leaving 4 bases of the junction unmatched. The CDR3 is made up of 15 amino acids. Germline CDR1 reads SGHRS; CDR2 reads YFSETQ.

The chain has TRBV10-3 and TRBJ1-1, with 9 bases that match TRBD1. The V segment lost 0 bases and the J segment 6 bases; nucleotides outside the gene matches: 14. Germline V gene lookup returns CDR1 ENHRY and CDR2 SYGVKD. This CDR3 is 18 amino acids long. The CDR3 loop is CAISESIGTGTPLAEAFF. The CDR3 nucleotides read TGTGCCATCAGTGAGTCGATTGGGACAGGGACCCCTCTCGCTGAAGCTTTCTTT.

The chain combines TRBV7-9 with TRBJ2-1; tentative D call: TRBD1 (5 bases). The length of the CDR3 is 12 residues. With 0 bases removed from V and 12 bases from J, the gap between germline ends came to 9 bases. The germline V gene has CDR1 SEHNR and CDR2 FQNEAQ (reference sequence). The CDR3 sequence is CASSLAGDSQFF. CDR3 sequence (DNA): TGTGCCAGCAGCTTAGCAGGGGATTCGCAGTTCTTC.

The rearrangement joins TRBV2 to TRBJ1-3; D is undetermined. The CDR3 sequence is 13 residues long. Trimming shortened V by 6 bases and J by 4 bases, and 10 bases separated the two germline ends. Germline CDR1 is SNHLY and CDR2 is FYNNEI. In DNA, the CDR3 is TGTGCCAGCAGAGACTTAGTGGGAAACACCATATATTTT. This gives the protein CASRDLVGNTIYF.